This record concerns one T cell receptor (beta chain) sequence. Antigen specificity is unknown. The donors, all healthy, were Caucasians living in Russia, aged roughly 6 to 100. Each donor had 8 to 10 milliliters of peripheral blood drawn. The total RNA that was extracted per sample amounted to at least 5 micrograms. This entry belongs to a study of blood T cells in healthy people across ages. Whole-study findings and limits: The study found more naive CD4+ cells and higher diversity in long-lived than aged donors.

Together with a sample-barcoded 5' primer, a J-beta primer mix was included in a second PCR lasting about 7 to 12 cycles. TCRdb redid the calling of the 5' RACE reads with MiXCR, one entry per CDR3 protein. Of under 950,000 distinct CDR3 sequences detected, 20% to 25% appear once; the ten largest clones hold 20% to 25%. This clonotype was sampled from a man in his sixties or seventies in good health. Sequenced input: blood.

The CDR3 nucleotides read TGTGCCAGTAGTAGAGTTCGCGGAAGGGGGTATGGCTACACCTTC. This encodes CASSRVRGRGYGYTF. The V gene is TRBV19, the J gene TRBJ1-2; possibly TRBD1 for D (6 bases). Germline V gene data show CDR1 as LNHDA and CDR2 as SQIVND (reference sequence). Trimming left V 4 bases short and J 5 bases short, with 17 bases between. The CDR3 is made up of 15 amino acids.